This entry describes one TCR beta chain. Its antigen is not identified. Different DNA sequences within this sample yield the same CDR3. This record belongs to a study of cytomegalovirus exposure and HLA in healthy donors. Vbeta (60) and Jbeta (13) primers were used in the PCR. The data were produced by immunoSEQ multiplex PCR, yet TCRdb's version contains in-frame clones alone and is incomplete. In the table there are 150,000 to 200,000 clones, about four fifths of which are singletons. Study outcomes and limitations: There was a cluster of highly shared sequence variants that was likely a sequencing artifact. An Asian-associated ancestry cluster reportedly showed fewer N-insertions than the approximately 600-donor mean in a later analysis.

The CDR3 spans 14 residues. Germline-derived CDR1 and CDR2 are SGHTA and FQGNSA. The V end was cut by 5 bases, the J end by 2 bases, with 10 bases between. The chain employs TRBV7-2 and TRBJ1-5; D may be TRBD1 (6 bases). Sequenced input: PBMCs. This sequence was found in a young woman in good health and CMV-seropositive. CDR3 sequence reads: CASSLRQGNQPQHF. The CDR3 DNA reads TGTGCCAGCAGCCTTCGACAGGGCAATCAGCCCCAGCATTTT.